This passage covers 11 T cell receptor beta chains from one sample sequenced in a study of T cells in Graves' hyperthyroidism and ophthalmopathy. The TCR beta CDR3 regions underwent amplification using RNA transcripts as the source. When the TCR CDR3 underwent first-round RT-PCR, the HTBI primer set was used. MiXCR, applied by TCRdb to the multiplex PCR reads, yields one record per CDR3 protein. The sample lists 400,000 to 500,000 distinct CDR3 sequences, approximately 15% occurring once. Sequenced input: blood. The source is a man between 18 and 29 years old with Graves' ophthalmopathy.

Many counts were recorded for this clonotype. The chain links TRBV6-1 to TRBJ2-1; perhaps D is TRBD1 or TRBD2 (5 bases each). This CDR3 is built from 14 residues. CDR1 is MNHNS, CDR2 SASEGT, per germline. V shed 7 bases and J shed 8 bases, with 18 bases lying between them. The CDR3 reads CASTPVRGPDEQFF. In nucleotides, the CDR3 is TGTGCCAGCACCCCGGTTCGGGGCCCAGATGAGCAGTTCTTC.

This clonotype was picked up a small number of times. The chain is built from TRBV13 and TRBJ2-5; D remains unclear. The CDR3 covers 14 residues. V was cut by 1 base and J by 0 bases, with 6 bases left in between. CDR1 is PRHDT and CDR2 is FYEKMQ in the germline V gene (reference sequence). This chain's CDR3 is CASSLVAYQETQYF. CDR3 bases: TGTGCCAGCAGCTTAGTGGCCTACCAAGAGACCCAGTACTTC.

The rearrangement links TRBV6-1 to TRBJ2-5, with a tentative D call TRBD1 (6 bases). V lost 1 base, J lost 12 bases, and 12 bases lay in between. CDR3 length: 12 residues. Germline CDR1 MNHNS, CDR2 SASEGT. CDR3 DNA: TGTGCCAGCAGTGAAGTGGTGGGACAAGAGTACTTC. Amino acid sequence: CASSEVVGQEYF.

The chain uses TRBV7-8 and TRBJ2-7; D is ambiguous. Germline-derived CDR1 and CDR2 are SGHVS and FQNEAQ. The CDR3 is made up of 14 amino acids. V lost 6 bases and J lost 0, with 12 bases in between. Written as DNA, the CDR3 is TGTGCCAGCAGTGGCAGGTCTCACTCCTACGAGCAGTACTTC. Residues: CASSGRSHSYEQYF.

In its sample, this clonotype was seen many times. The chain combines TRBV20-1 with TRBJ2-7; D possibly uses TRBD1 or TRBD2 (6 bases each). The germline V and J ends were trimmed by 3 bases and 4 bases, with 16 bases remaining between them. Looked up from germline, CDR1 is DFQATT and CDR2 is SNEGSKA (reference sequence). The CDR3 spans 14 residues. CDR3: CSARARWGAYEQYF. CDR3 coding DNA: TGCAGTGCTAGGGCCAGATGGGGGGCTTACGAGCAGTACTTC.

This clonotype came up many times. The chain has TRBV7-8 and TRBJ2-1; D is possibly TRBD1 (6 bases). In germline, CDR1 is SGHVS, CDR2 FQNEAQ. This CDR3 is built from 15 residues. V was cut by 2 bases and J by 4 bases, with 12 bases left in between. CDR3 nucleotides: TGTGCCAGCAGCTTATCGGCAGGGGTTTACAATGAGCAGTTCTTC. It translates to CASSLSAGVYNEQFF.

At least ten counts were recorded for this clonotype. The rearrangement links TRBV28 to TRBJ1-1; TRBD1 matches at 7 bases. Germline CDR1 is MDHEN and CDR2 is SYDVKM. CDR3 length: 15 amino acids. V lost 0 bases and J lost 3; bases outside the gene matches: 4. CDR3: CASSLWPGGHTEAFF. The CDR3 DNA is TGTGCCAGCAGTTTATGGCCAGGGGGTCACACTGAAGCTTTCTTT. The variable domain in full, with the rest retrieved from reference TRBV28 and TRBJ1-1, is DVKVTQSSRYLVKRTGEKVFLECVQDMDHENMFWYRQDPGLGLRLIYFSYDVKMKEKGDIPEGYSVSREKKERFSLILESASTNQTSMYLCASSLWPGGHTEAFFGQGTRLTVV.

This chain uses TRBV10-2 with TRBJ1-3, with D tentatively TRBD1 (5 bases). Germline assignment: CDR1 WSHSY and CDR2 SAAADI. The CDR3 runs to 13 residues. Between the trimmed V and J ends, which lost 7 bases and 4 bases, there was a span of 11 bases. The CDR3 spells CASKSQGGNTIYF. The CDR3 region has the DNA TGCGCCAGCAAGTCCCAGGGAGGAAACACCATATATTTT.

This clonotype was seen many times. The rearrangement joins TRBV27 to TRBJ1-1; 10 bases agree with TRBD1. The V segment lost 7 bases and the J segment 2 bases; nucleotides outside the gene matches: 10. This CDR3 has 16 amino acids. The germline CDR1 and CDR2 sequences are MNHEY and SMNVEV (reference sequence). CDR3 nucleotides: TGTGCCAGCATTTCAGACAGGGGGCTTCGTAACACTGAAGCTTTCTTT. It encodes CASISDRGLRNTEAFF.

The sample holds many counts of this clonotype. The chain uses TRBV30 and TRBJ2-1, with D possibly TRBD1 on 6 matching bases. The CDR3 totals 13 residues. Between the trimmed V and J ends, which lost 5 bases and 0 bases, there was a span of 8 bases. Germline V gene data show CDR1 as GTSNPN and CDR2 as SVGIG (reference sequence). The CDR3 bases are TGTGCCTGGGGACAGAGCTCCTACAATGAGCAGTTCTTC. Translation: CAWGQSSYNEQFF. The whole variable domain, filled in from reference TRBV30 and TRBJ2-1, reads SQTIHQWPATLVQPVGSPLSLECTVEGTSNPNLYWYRQAAGRGLQLLFYSVGIGQISSEVPQNLSASRPQDRQFILSSKKLLLSDSGFYLCAWGQSSYNEQFFGPGTRLTVL.

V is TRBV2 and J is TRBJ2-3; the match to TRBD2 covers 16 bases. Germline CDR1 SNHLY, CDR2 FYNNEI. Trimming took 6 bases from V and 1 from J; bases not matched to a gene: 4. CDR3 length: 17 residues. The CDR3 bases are TGTGCCAGCAGACCGGGACTAGCGGGAGGGCGCACAGATACGCAGTATTTT. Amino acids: CASRPGLAGGRTDTQYF.